This TCR beta chain appears in the sequencing data of a study of glioma-infiltrating T cells. Broader study findings: Tissue-blood divergence was below expectation in non-neoplastic patients, above in gliomas.

The V gene's germline CDR1 is SGHNT and CDR2 YYREEE (reference sequence). Trimming shortened V by 4 bases and J by 5 bases, and 12 bases separated the two germline ends. The CDR3 loop spans 13 amino acids. Amplification of TCR alpha and beta CDR3 regions from RNA used iRepertoire nested multiplex PCR. TCRdb processed the multiplex PCR reads anew with MiXCR; each CDR3 protein has one entry. The data contain 100,000 to 150,000 distinct CDR3 sequences, roughly 23% of them singletons. This clonotype was recorded a few times. The antigen is undetermined. This rearrangement joins TRBV5-4 to TRBJ1-2; D is possibly TRBD1 (6 bases). Source material: glioma tissue, nonneoplastic brain tissue, or PBMCs (not recorded which). This sequence originates from a human donor with low-grade glioma or glioblastoma, undergoing nonglioma brain surgery, or in good health (not recorded which). As DNA, the CDR3 is TGTGCCAGCAGCCATACAGGGTCTTATGGCTACACCTTC. Its translation: CASSHTGSYGYTF.